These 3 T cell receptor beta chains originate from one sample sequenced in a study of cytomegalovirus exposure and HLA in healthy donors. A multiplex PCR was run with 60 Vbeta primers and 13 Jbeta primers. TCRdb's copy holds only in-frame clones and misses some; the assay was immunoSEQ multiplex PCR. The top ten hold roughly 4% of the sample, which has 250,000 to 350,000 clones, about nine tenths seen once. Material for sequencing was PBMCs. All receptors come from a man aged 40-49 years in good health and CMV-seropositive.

The DNA for the CDR3 is TGTGCCAGCAGCACCGACAGGGGTGCCTACAATGAGCAGTTCTTC. Protein product: CASSTDRGAYNEQFF. The chain is built from TRBV7-2 and TRBJ2-1; 8 nucleotides match TRBD1. The CDR3 sequence is 15 residues long. V shed 5 bases, J shed 2 bases, and the junction held 5 bases outside the gene matches. Germline V gene data show CDR1 as SGHTA and CDR2 as FQGNSA.

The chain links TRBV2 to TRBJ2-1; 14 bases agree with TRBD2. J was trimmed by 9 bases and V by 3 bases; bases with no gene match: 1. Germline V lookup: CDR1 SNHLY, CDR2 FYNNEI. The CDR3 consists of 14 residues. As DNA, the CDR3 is TGTGCCAGCAGTGAGACTAGCGGGAGGGGTGAGCAGTTCTTC. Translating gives CASSETSGRGEQFF.

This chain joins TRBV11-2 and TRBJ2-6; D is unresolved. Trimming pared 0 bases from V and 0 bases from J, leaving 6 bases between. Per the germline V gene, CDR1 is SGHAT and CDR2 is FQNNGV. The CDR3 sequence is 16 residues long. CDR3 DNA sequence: TGTGCCAGCAGCTTAGATAGGAGCTCTGGGGCCAACGTCCTGACTTTC. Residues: CASSLDRSSGANVLTF.